The 16 T cell receptor beta chains reported below all come from one sample, sequenced in a study of fetal regulatory T cell absence and autoimmunity. Assay: immunoSEQ multiplex PCR; the TCRdb copy retains only in-frame clones and omits some. The profile shows about 95,000 clones, 55% to 75% of them singletons. Sequencing was performed on pancreas tissue. The receptors shown here come from a male donor with IPEX syndrome.

V is TRBV2 and J is TRBJ2-3; 9 bases line up with TRBD2. The junction had 20 bases not matched to a gene; V was cut back by 6 bases and J by 4 bases. This CDR3 is built from 19 residues. The V gene's germline CDR1 is SNHLY and CDR2 FYNNEI. CDR3 loop: CASRQVGGMASGAPDTQYF. The CDR3 DNA follows: TGTGCCAGCAGGCAGGTGGGGGGAATGGCTAGCGGGGCCCCAGATACGCAGTATTTT.

V and J are TRBV25-1 and TRBJ1-2; 11 bases match TRBD1. The CDR3 runs to 16 residues. Germline lookup yields CDR1 MGHDK and CDR2 SYGVNS. Trimming cost V 5 bases and J 4 bases; bases outside gene matches: 9. The CDR3 bases are TGTGCCAGCAGTAATAGGCGGGGACAGGGGGGCTATGGCTACACCTTC. It codes for CASSNRRGQGGYGYTF.

The rearrangement uses TRBV10-1 and TRBJ2-2, with 10 bases identical to TRBD2. Germline V CDR1 and CDR2: WNHNN, SYGVQD (reference sequence). This CDR3 region has 18 residues. Trimming at V came to 5 bases and at J to 5 bases, leaving 14 bases not matched to a gene. This CDR3 reads CASSPGDRTSGGTGELFF. The CDR3 bases are TGCGCCAGCAGTCCAGGGGACCGGACTAGCGGAGGGACCGGGGAGCTGTTTTTT.

V and J are TRBV5-1 and TRBJ2-7; 7 bases align to TRBD2. Germline V CDR1 and CDR2: SGHRS, YFSETQ. The J segment lost 4 bases and the V segment lost 4 bases, leaving 8 bases of the junction unmatched. There are 14 residues in the CDR3. The CDR3 is CASSLGLETYEQYF. As DNA, the CDR3 is TGCGCCAGCAGCCTAGGACTAGAGACATACGAGCAGTACTTC. The full variable domain, completed using reference TRBV5-1 and TRBJ2-7, is KAGVTQTPRYLIKTRGQQVTLSCSPISGHRSVSWYQQTPGQGLQFLFEYFSETQRNKGNFPGRFSGRQFSNSRSEMNVSTLELGDSALYLCASSLGLETYEQYFGPGTRLTVT.

V gene TRBV7-9 combines with J gene TRBJ1-2, with 7 positions matching TRBD1. The CDR3 runs to 14 residues. The V segment lost 2 bases and the J segment 8 bases; nucleotides outside the gene matches: 8. Germline V gene sequence: CDR1 SEHNR, CDR2 FQNEAQ (reference sequence). Written as DNA, the CDR3 is TGTGCCAGCAGCTTAATGGAGGGGGCGGGCGGCTACACCTTC. It codes for CASSLMEGAGGYTF.

The chain joins TRBV11-2 to TRBJ1-1, with D perhaps TRBD1 (5 bases). Trimming cost V 2 bases and J 1 base, with 17 bases left between them. The length of the CDR3 is 17 residues. Per germline, CDR1 SGHAT and CDR2 FQNNGV. CDR3 loop: CASSLNWGRTGNTEAFF. The CDR3 region has the DNA TGTGCCAGCAGCTTAAATTGGGGCCGGACTGGGAACACTGAAGCTTTCTTT.

In its sample, this clone was seen a few times. This rearrangement joins TRBV11-2 to TRBJ1-5; D uncertain. V gave up 1 base and J gave up 7 bases, with 17 bases separating them. This CDR3 region has 16 residues. Germline CDR1 and CDR2: SGHAT and FQNNGV. DNA of the CDR3: TGTGCCAGCAGCTTAGTTGCGGTTTCCTGGAACCAGCCCCAGCATTTT. This sequence encodes CASSLVAVSWNQPQHF.

The V call is TRBV5-6, the J call TRBJ2-7; D gene unclear. The CDR3 extends over 12 amino acids. Trimming shortened V by 2 bases and J by 6 bases, and 9 bases separated the two germline ends. Looked up from germline, CDR1 is SGHDT and CDR2 is YYEEEE. The CDR3 DNA is TGTGCCAGCAGCTTCAGTGGCCCCGAGCAGTACTTC. It specifies CASSFSGPEQYF.

The rearrangement links TRBV27 to TRBJ2-1, with a tentative D call TRBD2 (6 bases). CDR1 and CDR2 from the germline V gene are MNHEY and SMNVEV (reference sequence). Trimming cost V 5 bases and J 0 bases, with 11 bases left between them. The CDR3 consists of 15 residues. CDR3 bases: TGTGCCAGCAGTCAGGGACTGCCCTCCTACAATGAGCAGTTCTTC. Amino acid sequence: CASSQGLPSYNEQFF.

V gene TRBV4-1 combines with J gene TRBJ2-7, with D possibly called TRBD1 or TRBD2 (7 bases each). CDR3 length: 18 amino acids. Trimming cost V 0 bases and J 6 bases, with 24 bases left between them. CDR1 is MGHRA and CDR2 is YSYEKL in the germline V gene. CDR3 nucleotides: TGCGCCAGCAGCCAAGATCGCTCCTTAAGGGGAGGGGGCGCCGAGCAGTACTTC. Residues: CASSQDRSLRGGGAEQYF.

V and J are TRBV4-3 and TRBJ2-7; weak D call: TRBD1 (6 bases). Trimming removed 4 bases from V and 5 bases from J, with 15 bases in between. The CDR3 has 14 amino acids. The germline gives CDR1 LGHNA, CDR2 YSLEER. CDR3 nucleotide sequence: TGCGCCAGCAGCCTTTCCTCAGGGGCCCACGAGCAGTACTTC. It is translated as CASSLSSGAHEQYF.

The V gene is TRBV4-2, the J gene TRBJ2-1; 9 bases are a match to TRBD2. The CDR3 loop spans 16 amino acids. CDR1 and CDR2 (germline): LGHNA, YNFKEQ. Trimming took 4 bases from V and 10 from J; bases not matched to a gene: 14. The CDR3 here is CASSLPGLAYIREQFF. The CDR3 DNA is TGTGCCAGCAGCCTACCGGGACTAGCATATATCCGGGAGCAGTTCTTC.

The chain links TRBV2 to TRBJ2-5; possible D gene TRBD2, 6 bases. Looked up from germline, CDR1 is SNHLY and CDR2 is FYNNEI. V lost 11 bases and J 5 bases, leaving 15 bases between the germline ends. This CDR3 contains 12 residues. CDR3 bases: TGTGCCGGCCGCCGGGAGTGGGAGACCCAGTACTTC. The encoded protein is CAGRREWETQYF.

Here the CDR3 DNA reads TGTGCCAGCAGCTCGATTCCCTTTGCTAGCGCCTCCTACGAGCAGTACTTC. Translation: CASSSIPFASASYEQYF. This chain joins TRBV7-9 and TRBJ2-7; weak D call: TRBD2 (6 bases). Looked up from germline, CDR1 is SEHNR and CDR2 is FQNEAQ (reference sequence). This CDR3 is built from 17 residues. V was clipped by 4 bases and J by 0 bases, with 19 bases between them.

The chain recombines TRBV11-2 with TRBJ1-6; D is unresolved. The CDR3 totals 14 residues. Germline V gene data show CDR1 as SGHAT and CDR2 as FQNNGV. The V end was cut by 3 bases, the J end by 4 bases, with 7 bases between. CDR3 sequence (DNA): TGTGCCAGCAGCTTTCTGGCTTATAATTCACCCCTCCACTTT. Translating gives CASSFLAYNSPLHF.

For this clone: Its ends do not fully match the called genes, so a read error is possible. The rearrangement links TRBV4-2 to TRBJ1-6, with TRBD1 as a possible D gene (5 bases). The CDR3 sequence is 16 residues long. Germline CDR1 and CDR2: LGHNA and YNFKEQ. The CDR3 DNA follows: TGTGCCAGCAGCGAAGAAAACACGTCTGGGGACTCACCCCTCCACTTT. Its translation: CASSEENTSGDSPLHF.